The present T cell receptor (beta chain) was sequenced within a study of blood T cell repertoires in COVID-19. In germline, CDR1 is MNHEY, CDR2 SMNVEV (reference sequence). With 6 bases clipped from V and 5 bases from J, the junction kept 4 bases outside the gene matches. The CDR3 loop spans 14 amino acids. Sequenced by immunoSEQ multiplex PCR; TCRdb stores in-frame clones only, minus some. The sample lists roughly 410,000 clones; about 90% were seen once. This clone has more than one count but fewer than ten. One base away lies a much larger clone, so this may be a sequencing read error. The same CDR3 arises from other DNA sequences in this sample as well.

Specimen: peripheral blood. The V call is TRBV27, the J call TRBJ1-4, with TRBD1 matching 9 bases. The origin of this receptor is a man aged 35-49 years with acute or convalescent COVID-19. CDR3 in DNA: TGTGCCAGCAGCCGGACAGGGGAGAATGAAAAACTGTTTTTT. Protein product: CASSRTGENEKLFF.